This section outlines one TCR beta chain sequence together with its context. Its antigen remains unknown. Amplification used two nested PCRs: roughly 16 cycles, then 8 to 10 cycles, on TCRalpha/TCRbeta cDNA. TCRdb re-called the 5' RACE reads and gives one entry per CDR3 protein, without DNA. The data include under 130,000 distinct CDR3 sequences; the top ten clones carry about 2%. These data originate in a study of monozygotic twins with inflammatory bowel disease. Study-wide findings and caveats: Patient-specific immunosuppressive treatments may have made repertoires more variable. For repertoire similarity, concordant twins did not differ from discordant twins, possibly because power was limited. Evidence did not back any single strong signal or clonotype linked to IBD.

Germline V gives CDR1 DFQATT, CDR2 SNEGSKA (reference sequence). The CDR3 is 14 amino acids. The J gene is TRBJ2-7, the V gene TRBV20-1. Sequences were obtained from blood. This TCR was recovered from a human donor with ulcerative colitis or Crohn's disease, or a healthy co-twin of an affected twin (not recorded which). The CDR3 loop is CSASDKAGVLEQYF.